The clone carrying this TCR beta chain turned up a few times. A library of TCRbeta sequences, prepared with unique molecular identifiers, was generated. Each CDR3 protein is one row after TCRdb ran MiXCR on the PCR reads. The table records about 640,000 distinct CDR3 sequences, around a sixth of them present only once. The data belong to a study of T-cell reconstitution after alpha-beta-depleted transplantation in children. CDR3 length: 16 amino acids. V gave up 5 bases and J gave up 3 bases; unmatched junction bases: 9. Germline CDR1 and CDR2: LNHNV and YYDKDF (reference sequence). The clonotype originates from a human donor who donated a stem cell graft to a child with acute myeloid leukemia. The chain couples TRBV15 to TRBJ2-4; TRBD1 matches at 8 bases. The sample consisted of PBMCs from the stem cell graft donor, taken from the stem cell graft. Here the CDR3 reads CATSAQQGVDKNIQYF. DNA for the CDR3: TGTGCCACCAGCGCACAACAGGGGGTGGACAAAAACATTCAGTACTTC.